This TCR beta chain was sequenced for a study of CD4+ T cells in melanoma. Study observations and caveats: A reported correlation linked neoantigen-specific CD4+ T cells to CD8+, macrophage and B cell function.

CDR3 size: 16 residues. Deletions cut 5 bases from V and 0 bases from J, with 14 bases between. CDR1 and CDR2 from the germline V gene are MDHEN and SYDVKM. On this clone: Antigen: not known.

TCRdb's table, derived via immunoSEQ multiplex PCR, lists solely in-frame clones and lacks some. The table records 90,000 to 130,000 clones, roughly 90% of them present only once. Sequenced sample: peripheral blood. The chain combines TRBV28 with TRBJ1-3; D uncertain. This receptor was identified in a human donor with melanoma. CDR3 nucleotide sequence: TGTGCCAGCAGTACCACGTGGGTGAGCTCTGGAAACACCATATATTTT. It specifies CASSTTWVSSGNTIYF.